This TCR beta chain was identified in a study of blood T cell repertoires in COVID-19. Study summary: The United States, Italy and Spain provided the acute and convalescent COVID-19 samples. PBMCs, B-cell-depleted T cells, or T cells were the source of the cDNA or gDNA that made up the material.

Repertoires were generated with immunoSEQ multiplex PCR, while TCRdb's copy carries only in-frame clones and drops some. Among approximately 94,000 clones listed, approximately 82% were seen once. Germline CDR1 reads SGDLS; CDR2 reads YYNGEE. V lost 4 bases to trimming and J lost 0 bases, with 13 bases between them. The CDR3 consists of 15 residues. The clonotype was recovered from a man in his sixties with acute or convalescent COVID-19. Material: peripheral blood. This rearrangement joins TRBV9 to TRBJ1-1, with D hard to call. Here the CDR3 reads CASSPQTALNTEAFF. CDR3 in DNA: TGTGCCAGCAGCCCACAGACGGCCCTGAACACTGAAGCTTTCTTT.